Listed below are T cell receptor beta chains from one sample, sequenced in a study of shared clonotypes between healthy human individuals. Here immunoSEQ multiplex PCR was the method, and the copy in TCRdb shows in-frame clones only, minus some. Found here are about 2.4 million clones, approximately 94% of them singletons; the top ten hold about 0.34%. The sample comprised naive CD4+ T cells from PBMCs. These receptors were taken from a man aged 18-30 years in good health. Some clones in this sample may be carry-over from other donors' samples. Both conserved end residues are part of each CDR3. The D gene is left open where the match is weak. A clone size is listed for some rows: how often the clone was seen (once, few, many), or a class if it is expanded.

d_call	clone_size	v_call	j_call	cdr3_aa	cdr3_nt
TRBD1	NA	TRBV5-4	TRBJ1-4	CASNPSGPDRANEKLFF	TGTGCCAGCAACCCCTCGGGTCCAGACAGGGCGAATGAAAAACTGTTTTTT
NA	NA	TRBV19	TRBJ2-1	CASSIGLPTYNEQFF	TGTGCCAGTAGTATCGGACTACCGACATACAATGAGCAGTTCTTC
NA	NA	TRBV11-2	TRBJ2-1	CASSFDRWGEQFF	TGTGCCAGCAGCTTCGACCGGTGGGGTGAGCAGTTCTTC
NA	NA	TRBV19	TRBJ1-3	CASRQISRGESGNTIYF	TGTGCCAGTAGACAAATCAGCAGGGGAGAATCTGGAAACACCATATATTTT
TRBD1	NA	TRBV4-1	TRBJ2-1	CASSQRQGSYNEQFF	TGCGCCAGCAGCCAGCGACAGGGGTCCTACAATGAGCAGTTCTTC
TRBD2	NA	TRBV15	TRBJ2-1	CATSKAGPYNEQFF	TGTGCCACCTCCAAAGCGGGACCCTACAATGAGCAGTTCTTC
NA	few	TRBV6-1	TRBJ2-5	CASSGYQETQYF	TGTGCCAGCAGTGGATACCAAGAGACCCAGTACTTC
NA	NA	TRBV5-4	TRBJ2-7	CARKNRESYEQYF	TGTGCCAGAAAAAACAGGGAGTCCTACGAGCAGTACTTC
TRBD1	NA	TRBV5-4	TRBJ1-1	CASSSPDRGDTEAFF	TGTGCCAGCAGCTCCCCGGACAGGGGCGACACTGAAGCTTTCTTT
NA	once	TRBV21-1	TRBJ1-5	CASSPSGTENIRNQPQHF	TGTGCCAGCAGCCCCAGTGGGACAGAAAATATACGCAATCAGCCCCAGCATTTT
TRBD2	NA	TRBV28	TRBJ2-5	CASSPFLAGKETQYF	TGTGCCAGCAGCCCCTTCCTAGCGGGAAAAGAGACCCAGTACTTC